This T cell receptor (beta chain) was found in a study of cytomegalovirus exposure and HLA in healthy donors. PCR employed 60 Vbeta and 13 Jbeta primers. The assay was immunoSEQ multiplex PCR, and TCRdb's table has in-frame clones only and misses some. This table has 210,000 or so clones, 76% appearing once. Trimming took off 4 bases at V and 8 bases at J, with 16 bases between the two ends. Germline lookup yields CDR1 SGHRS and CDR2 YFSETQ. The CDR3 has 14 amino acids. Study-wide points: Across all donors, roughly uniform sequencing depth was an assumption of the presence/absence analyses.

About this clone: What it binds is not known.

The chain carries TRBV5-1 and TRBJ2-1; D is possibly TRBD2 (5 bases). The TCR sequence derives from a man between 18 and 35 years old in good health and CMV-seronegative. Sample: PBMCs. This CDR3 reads CASSLGQDWDEQFF. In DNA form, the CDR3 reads TGCGCCAGCAGCCTAGGGCAGGACTGGGATGAGCAGTTCTTC.